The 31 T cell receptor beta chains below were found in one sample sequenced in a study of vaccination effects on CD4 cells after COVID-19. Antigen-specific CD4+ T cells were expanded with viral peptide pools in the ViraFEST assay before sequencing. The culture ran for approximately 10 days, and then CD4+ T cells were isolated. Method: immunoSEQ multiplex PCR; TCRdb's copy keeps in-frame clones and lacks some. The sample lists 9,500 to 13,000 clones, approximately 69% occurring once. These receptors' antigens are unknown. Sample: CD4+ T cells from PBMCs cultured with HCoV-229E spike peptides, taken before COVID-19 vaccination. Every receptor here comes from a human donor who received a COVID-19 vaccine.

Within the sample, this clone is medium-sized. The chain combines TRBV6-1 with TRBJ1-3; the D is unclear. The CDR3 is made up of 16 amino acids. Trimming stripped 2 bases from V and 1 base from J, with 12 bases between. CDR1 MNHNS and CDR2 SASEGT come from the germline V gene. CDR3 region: CASSEHQASSGNTIYF. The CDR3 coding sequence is TGTGCCAGCAGTGAACATCAGGCCTCTTCTGGAAACACCATATATTTT.

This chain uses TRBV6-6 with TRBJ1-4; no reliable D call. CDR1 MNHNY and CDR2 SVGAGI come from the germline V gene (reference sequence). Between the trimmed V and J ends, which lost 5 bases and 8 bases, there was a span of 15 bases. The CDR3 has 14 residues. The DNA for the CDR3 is TGTGCCAGCAGTACCCGGAGTATTGAAGAAAAACTGTTTTTT. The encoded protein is CASSTRSIEEKLFF.

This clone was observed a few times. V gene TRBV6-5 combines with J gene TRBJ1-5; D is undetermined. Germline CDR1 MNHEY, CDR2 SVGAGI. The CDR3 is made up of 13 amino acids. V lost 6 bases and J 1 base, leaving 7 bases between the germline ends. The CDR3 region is CASSPGSNQPQHF. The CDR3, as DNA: TGTGCCAGCAGCCCGGGGAGCAATCAGCCCCAGCATTTT.

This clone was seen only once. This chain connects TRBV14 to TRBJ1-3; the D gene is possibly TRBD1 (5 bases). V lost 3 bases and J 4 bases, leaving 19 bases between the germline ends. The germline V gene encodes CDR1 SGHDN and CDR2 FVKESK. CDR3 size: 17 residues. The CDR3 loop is CASSQPSWGDGGNTIYF. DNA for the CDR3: TGTGCCAGCAGCCAGCCCTCATGGGGGGACGGAGGAAACACCATATATTTT. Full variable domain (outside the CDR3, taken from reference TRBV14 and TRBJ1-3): EAGVTQFPSHSVIEKGQTVTLRCDPISGHDNLYWYRRVMGKEIKFLLHFVKESKQDESGMPNNRFLAERTGGTYSTLKVQPAELEDSGVYFCASSQPSWGDGGNTIYFGEGSWLTVV.

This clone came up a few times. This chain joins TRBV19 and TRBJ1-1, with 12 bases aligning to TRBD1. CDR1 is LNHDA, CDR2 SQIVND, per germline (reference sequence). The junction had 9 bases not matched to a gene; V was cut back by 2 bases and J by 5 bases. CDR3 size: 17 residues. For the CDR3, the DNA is TGTGCCAGTAGTATACGGGGGACAGGGGGCAGGGGAACTGAAGCTTTCTTT. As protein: CASSIRGTGGRGTEAFF.

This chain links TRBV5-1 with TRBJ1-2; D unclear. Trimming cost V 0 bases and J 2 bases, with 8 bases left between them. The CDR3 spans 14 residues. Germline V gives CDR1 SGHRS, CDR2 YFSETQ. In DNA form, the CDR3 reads TGCGCCAGCAGCTTGGGTGGCGGAAACTATGGCTACACCTTC. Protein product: CASSLGGGNYGYTF.

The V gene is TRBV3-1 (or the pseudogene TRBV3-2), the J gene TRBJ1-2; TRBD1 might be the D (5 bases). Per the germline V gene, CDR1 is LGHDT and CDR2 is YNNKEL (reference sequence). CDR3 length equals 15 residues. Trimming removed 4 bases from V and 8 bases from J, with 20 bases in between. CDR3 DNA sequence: TGTGCCAGCAGCCCCACCTCAGGGACCGTTAACGGCTACACCTTC. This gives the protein CASSPTSGTVNGYTF.

The CDR3 DNA sequence: TGTGCCAGCAGTGAGAGAGGGGGTAGGACTGAAGCTTTCTTT. Translation gives CASSERGGRTEAFF. The rearrangement links TRBV6-1 to TRBJ1-1, with a weak D call TRBD1 (6 bases). The CDR3 consists of 14 residues. The germline V gene encodes CDR1 MNHNS and CDR2 SASEGT. V was cut by 3 bases and J by 5 bases, with 13 bases left in between.

CDR3 sequence reads: CASSIGHGGYTF. In DNA form, the CDR3 reads TGTGCCAGTAGTATTGGACACGGCGGCTACACCTTC. This sequence joins TRBV19 and TRBJ1-2; TRBD1 is a possible D gene (5 bases). The CDR3 consists of 12 residues. Germline assignment: CDR1 LNHDA and CDR2 SQIVND (reference sequence). With 3 bases removed from V and 8 bases from J, the gap between germline ends came to 10 bases.

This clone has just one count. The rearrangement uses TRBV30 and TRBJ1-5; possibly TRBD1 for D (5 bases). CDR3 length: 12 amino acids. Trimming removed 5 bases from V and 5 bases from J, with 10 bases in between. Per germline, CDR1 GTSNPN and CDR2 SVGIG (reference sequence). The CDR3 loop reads CAWGGGDQPQHF. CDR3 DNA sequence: TGTGCCTGGGGGGGAGGGGATCAGCCCCAGCATTTT.

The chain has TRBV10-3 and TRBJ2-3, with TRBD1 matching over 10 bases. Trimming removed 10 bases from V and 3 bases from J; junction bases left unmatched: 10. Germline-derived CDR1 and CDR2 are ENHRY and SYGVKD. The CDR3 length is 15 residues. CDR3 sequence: CATRSGTGVTDTQYF. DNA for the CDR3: TGTGCCACCAGGTCCGGGACAGGGGTAACAGATACGCAGTATTTT.

The CDR3 is CASSFRRGLADRTDTQYF. As DNA, the CDR3 is TGTGCCAGCAGCTTCAGGAGAGGACTAGCGGACCGCACAGATACGCAGTATTTT. The chain carries TRBV7-2 and TRBJ2-3; 10 positions agree with TRBD2. CDR1 is SGHTA and CDR2 is FQGNSA in the germline V gene. The CDR3 runs 18 residues. V lost 3 bases, J lost 1 base, and 10 bases stayed unmatched.

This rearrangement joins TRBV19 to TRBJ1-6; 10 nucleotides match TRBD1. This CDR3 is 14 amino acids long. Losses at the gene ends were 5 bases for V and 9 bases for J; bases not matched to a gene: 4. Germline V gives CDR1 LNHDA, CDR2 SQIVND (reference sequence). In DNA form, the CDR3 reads TGTGCCAGTAGTCCCTGGACAGGGGGTTCACCCCTCCACTTT. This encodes CASSPWTGGSPLHF.

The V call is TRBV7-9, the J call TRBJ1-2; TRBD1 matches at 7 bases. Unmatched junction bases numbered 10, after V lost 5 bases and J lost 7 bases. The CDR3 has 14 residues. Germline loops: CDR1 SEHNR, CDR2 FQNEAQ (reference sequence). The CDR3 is CASSPYRDSSGYTF. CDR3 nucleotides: TGTGCCAGCAGCCCGTATCGGGACAGCTCTGGCTACACCTTC. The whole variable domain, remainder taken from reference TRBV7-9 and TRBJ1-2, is DTGVSQNPRHKITKRGQNVTFRCDPISEHNRLYWYRQTLGQGPEFLTYFQNEAQLEKSRLLSDRFSAERPKGSFSTLEIQRTEQGDSAMYLCASSPYRDSSGYTFGSGTRLTVV.

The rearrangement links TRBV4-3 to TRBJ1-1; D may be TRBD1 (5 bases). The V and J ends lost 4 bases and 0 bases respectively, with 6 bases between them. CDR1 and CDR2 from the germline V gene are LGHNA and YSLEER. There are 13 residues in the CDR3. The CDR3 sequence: CASSLDMNTEAFF. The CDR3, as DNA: TGCGCCAGCAGCCTGGACATGAACACTGAAGCTTTCTTT.

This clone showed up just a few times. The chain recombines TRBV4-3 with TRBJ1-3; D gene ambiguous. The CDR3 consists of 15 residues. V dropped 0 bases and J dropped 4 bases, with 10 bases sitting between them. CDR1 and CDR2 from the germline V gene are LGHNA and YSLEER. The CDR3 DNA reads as TGCGCCAGCAGCCAAGATCCCCAGTCAGGAAACACCATATATTTT. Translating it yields CASSQDPQSGNTIYF.

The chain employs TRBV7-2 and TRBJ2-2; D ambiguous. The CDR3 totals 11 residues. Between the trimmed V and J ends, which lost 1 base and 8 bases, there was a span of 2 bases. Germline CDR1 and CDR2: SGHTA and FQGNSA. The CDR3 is CASSLEGELFF. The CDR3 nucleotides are TGTGCCAGCAGCTTAGAAGGGGAGCTGTTTTTT. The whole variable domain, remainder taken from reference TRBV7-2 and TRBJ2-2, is GAGVSQSPSNKVTEKGKDVELRCDPISGHTALYWYRQSLGQGLEFLIYFQGNSAPDKSGLPSDRFSAERTGGSVSTLTIQRTQQEDSAVYLCASSLEGELFFGEGSRLTVL.

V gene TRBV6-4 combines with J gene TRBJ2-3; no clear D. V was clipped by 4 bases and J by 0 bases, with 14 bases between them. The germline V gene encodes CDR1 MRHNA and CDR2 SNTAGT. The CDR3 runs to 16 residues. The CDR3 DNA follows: TGTGCCAGCAGTGGGGTGCAGGCCAATAGCACAGATACGCAGTATTTT. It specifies CASSGVQANSTDTQYF.

The DNA of the CDR3 is TGTGCCAGCTCACCAATGGGGGGGCCAGGGGCCAACGTCCTGACTTTC. Its translation: CASSPMGGPGANVLTF. The rearrangement links TRBV18 to TRBJ2-6, with TRBD2 as a possible D gene (7 bases). Germline V gene sequence: CDR1 KGHSH, CDR2 LQKENI. V lost 2 bases, J lost 4 bases, and 12 bases lay in between. The CDR3 sequence is 16 residues long.

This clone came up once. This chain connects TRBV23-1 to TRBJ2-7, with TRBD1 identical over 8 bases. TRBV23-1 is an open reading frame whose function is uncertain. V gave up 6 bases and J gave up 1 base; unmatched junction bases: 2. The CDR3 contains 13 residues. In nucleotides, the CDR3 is TGCGCCAGCAGGACAGGGGAGTCCTACGAGCAGTACTTC. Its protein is CASRTGESYEQYF.

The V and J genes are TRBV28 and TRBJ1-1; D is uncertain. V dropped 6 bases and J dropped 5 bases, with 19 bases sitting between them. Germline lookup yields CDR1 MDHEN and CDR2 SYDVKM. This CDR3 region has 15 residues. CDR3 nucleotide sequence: TGTGCCAGCAGCCGTAGTGTTTCTCGACGGACTGAAGCTTTCTTT. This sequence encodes CASSRSVSRRTEAFF.

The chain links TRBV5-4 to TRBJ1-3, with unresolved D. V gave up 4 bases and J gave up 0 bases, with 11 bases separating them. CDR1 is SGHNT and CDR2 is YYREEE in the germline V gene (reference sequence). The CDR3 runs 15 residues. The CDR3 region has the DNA TGTGCCAGCAGCGAGGACTTAAACTCTGGAAACACCATATATTTT. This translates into CASSEDLNSGNTIYF.

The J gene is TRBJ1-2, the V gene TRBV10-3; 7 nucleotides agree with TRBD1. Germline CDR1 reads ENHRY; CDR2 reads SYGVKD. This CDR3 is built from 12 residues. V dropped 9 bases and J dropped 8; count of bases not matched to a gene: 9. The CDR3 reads CAMAGQSNGYTF. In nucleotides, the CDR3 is TGTGCCATGGCGGGACAGAGTAACGGCTACACCTTC.

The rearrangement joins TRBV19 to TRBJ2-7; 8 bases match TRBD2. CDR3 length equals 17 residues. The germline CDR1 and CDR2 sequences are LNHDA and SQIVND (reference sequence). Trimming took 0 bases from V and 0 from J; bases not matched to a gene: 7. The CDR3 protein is CASSIDLASGFSYEQYF. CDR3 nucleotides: TGTGCCAGTAGTATAGATCTGGCTAGCGGGTTCTCCTACGAGCAGTACTTC.

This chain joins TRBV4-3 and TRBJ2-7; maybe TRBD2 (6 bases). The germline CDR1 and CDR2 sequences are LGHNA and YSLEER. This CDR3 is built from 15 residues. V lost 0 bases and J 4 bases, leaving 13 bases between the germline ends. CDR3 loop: CASSQDSWGRYEQYF. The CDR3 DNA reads TGCGCCAGCAGCCAAGATAGCTGGGGGAGGTACGAGCAGTACTTC.

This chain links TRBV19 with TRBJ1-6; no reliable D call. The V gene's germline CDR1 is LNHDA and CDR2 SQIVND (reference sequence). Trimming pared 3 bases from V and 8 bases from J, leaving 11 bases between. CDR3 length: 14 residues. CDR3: CASSIGRRDSPLHF. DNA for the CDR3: TGTGCCAGTAGTATTGGCAGGCGTGATTCACCCCTCCACTTT.

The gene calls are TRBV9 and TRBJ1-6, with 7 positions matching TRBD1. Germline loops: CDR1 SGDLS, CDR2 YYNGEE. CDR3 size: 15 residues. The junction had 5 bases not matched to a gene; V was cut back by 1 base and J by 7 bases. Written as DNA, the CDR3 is TGTGCCAGCAGCGTAATGACAGGGACAAATTCACCCCTCCACTTT. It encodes CASSVMTGTNSPLHF.

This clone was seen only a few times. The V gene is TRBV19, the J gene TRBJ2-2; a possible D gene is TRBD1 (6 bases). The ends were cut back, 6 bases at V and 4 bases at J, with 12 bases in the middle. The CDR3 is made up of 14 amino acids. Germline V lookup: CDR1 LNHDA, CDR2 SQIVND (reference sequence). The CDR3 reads CASRQDRITGELFF. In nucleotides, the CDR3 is TGTGCCAGTAGACAGGACAGAATCACCGGGGAGCTGTTTTTT.

The CDR3 DNA is TGTGCCAGCAGCGTAGGTTCTAGCGGGGGAAACACAGATACGCAGTATTTT. Protein product: CASSVGSSGGNTDTQYF. The rearrangement uses TRBV9 and TRBJ2-3; TRBD2 matches 10 bases. The CDR3 sequence is 17 residues long. The trim removed 0 bases at V and 2 bases at J, leaving 6 bases unmatched. The germline V gene has CDR1 SGDLS and CDR2 YYNGEE.

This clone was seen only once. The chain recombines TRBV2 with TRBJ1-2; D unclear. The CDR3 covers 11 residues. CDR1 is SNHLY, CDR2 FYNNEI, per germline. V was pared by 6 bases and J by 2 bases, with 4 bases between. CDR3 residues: CASSRNYGYTF. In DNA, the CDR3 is TGTGCCAGCAGCAGAAACTATGGCTACACCTTC.

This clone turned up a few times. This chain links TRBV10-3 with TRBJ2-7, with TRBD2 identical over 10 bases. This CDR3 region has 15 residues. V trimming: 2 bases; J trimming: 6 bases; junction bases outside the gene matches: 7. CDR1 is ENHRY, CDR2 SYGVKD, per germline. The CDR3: CAISERVVAGGEQYF. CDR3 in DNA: TGTGCCATCAGTGAGAGGGTGGTAGCGGGGGGCGAGCAGTACTTC.